This T cell receptor (beta chain) originates from a study of CD8 T cells in Susac syndrome. Study summary: Among the sequenced Susac syndrome patients, roughly six had active disease while 8 or 9 were in remission. Whole-study findings and limits: Clonal expansion was missing from Susac syndrome CD4+ T cell repertoires.

Reverse transcription of roughly 0.5 to 1 ug RNA used random hexamers. Across 54 Vbeta and 13 Jbeta, TCR beta CDR3 was amplified with immunoSEQ multiplex PCR. One entry per CDR3 protein results from TCRdb running MiXCR on the immunoSEQ multiplex PCR reads. Of roughly 190,000 distinct CDR3 sequences listed, roughly nine tenths are singletons. Comments on this clonotype: Its cognate antigen is unknown.

Source material: CD4+ T cells from PBMCs. The clonotype originates from a human donor with Susac syndrome.

CDR3 sequence reads: CASDLDYYEQYF. The CDR3 bases are TGTGCCTCAGACTTGGACTACTACGAGCAGTACTTC. This chain joins TRBV30 and TRBJ2-7; a weak D match, TRBD2 (6 bases). V shed 7 bases and J shed 3 bases, with 13 bases lying between them. Germline V lookup: CDR1 GTSNPN, CDR2 SVGIG (reference sequence). CDR3 length: 12 amino acids.